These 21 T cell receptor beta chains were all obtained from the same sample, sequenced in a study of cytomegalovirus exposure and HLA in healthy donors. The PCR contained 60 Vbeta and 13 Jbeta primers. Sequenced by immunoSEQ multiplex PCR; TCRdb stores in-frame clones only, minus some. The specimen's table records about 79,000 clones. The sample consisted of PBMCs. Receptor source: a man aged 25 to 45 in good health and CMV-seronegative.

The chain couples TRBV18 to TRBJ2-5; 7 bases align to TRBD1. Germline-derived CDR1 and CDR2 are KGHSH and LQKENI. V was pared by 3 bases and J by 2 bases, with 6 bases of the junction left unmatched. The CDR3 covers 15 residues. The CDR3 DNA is TGTGCCAGCTCACCGGCGACAGGGTGGCAAGAGACCCAGTACTTC. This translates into CASSPATGWQETQYF.

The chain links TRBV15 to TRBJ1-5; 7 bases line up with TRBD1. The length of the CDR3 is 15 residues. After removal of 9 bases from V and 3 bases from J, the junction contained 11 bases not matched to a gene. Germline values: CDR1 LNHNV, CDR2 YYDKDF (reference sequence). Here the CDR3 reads CATTGTVGNNQPQHF. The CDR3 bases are TGTGCCACTACTGGGACAGTGGGGAACAATCAGCCCCAGCATTTT. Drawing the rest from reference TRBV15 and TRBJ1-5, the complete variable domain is DAMVIQNPRYQVTQFGKPVTLSCSQTLNHNVMYWYQQKSSQAPKLLFHYYDKDFNNEADTPDNFQSRRPNTSFCFLDIRSPGLGDTAMYLCATTGTVGNNQPQHFGDGTRLSIL.

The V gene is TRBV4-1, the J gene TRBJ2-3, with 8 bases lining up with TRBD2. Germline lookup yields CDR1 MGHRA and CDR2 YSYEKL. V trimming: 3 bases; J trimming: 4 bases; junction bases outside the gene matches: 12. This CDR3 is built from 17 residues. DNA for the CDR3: TGCGCCAGCAGCCACCAAGCGGGAGTTAGGAGGGCAGATACGCAGTATTTT. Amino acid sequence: CASSHQAGVRRADTQYF.

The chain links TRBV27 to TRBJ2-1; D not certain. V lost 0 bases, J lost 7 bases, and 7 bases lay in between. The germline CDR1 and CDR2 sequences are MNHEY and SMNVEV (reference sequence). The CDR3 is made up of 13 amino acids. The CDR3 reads CASSLSRRNEQFF. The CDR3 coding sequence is TGTGCCAGCAGTTTATCGAGGCGGAATGAGCAGTTCTTC.

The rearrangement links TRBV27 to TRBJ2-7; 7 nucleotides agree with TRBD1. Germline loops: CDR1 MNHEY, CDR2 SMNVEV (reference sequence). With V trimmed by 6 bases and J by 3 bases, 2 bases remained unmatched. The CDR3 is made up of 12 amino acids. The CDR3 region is CASSRTGYEQYF. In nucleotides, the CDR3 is TGTGCCAGCAGCCGGACAGGCTACGAGCAGTACTTC.

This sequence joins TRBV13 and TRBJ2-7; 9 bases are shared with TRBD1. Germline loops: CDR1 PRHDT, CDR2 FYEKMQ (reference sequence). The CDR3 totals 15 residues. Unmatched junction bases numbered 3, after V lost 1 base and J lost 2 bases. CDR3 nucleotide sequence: TGTGCCAGCAGCTTAGTACAGGGGGCCGCCTACGAGCAGTACTTC. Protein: CASSLVQGAAYEQYF.

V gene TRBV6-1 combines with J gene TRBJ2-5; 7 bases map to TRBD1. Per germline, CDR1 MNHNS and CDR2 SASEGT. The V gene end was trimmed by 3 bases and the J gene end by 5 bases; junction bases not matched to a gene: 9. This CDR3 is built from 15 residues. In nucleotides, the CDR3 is TGTGCCAGCAGTGATACAGGGGCGACGAGGGAGACCCAGTACTTC. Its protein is CASSDTGATRETQYF.

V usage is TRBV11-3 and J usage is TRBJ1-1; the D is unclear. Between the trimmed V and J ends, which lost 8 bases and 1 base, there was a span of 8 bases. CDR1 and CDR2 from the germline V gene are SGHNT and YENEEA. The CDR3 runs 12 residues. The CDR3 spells CASPRGNTEAFF. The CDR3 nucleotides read TGTGCCAGCCCCCGGGGGAACACTGAAGCTTTCTTT.

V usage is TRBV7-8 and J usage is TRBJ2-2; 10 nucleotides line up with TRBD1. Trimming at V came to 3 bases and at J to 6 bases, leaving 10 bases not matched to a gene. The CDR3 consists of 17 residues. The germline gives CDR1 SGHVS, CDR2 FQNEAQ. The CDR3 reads CASSLHRDRGISGELFF. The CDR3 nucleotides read TGTGCCAGCAGCTTGCACCGGGACAGGGGTATCTCCGGGGAGCTGTTTTTT.

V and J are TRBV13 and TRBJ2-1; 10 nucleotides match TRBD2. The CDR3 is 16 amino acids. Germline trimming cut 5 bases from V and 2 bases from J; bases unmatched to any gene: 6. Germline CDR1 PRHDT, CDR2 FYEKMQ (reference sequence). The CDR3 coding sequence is TGTGCCAGCAGCCCATGGACTAGCGGACCCTACAATGAGCAGTTCTTC. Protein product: CASSPWTSGPYNEQFF.

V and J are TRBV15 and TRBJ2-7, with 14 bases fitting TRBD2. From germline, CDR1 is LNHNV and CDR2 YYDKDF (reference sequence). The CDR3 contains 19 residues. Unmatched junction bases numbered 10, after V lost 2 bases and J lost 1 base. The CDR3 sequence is CATSRTSGTSGSVSYEQYF. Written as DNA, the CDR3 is TGTGCCACCAGCAGAACTTCCGGGACTAGCGGGAGCGTATCCTACGAGCAGTACTTC.

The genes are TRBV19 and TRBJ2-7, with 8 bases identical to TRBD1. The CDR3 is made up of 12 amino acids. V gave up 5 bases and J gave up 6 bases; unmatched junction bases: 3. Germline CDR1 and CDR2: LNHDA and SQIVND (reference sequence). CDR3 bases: TGTGCCAGTAGTCAACAGGGGGGCGAGCAGTACTTC. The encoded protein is CASSQQGGEQYF. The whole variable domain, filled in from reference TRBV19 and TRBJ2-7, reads DGGITQSPKYLFRKEGQNVTLSCEQNLNHDAMYWYRQDPGQGLRLIYYSQIVNDFQKGDIAEGYSVSREKKESFPLTVTSAQKNPTAFYLCASSQQGGEQYFGPGTRLTVT.

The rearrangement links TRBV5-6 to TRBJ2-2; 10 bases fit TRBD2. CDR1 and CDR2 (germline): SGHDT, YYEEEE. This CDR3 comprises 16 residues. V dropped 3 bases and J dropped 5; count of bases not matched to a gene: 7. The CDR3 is CASSSRLAGETGELFF. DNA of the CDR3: TGTGCCAGCAGCTCGCGGCTAGCGGGGGAAACCGGGGAGCTGTTTTTT.

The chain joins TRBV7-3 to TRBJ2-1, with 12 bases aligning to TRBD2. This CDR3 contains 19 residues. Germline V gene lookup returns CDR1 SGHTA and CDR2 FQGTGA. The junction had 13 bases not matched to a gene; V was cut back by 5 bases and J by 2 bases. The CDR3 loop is CASSRGLAGTELPYNEQFF. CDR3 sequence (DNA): TGTGCCAGCAGCCGAGGACTAGCGGGGACTGAATTACCCTACAATGAGCAGTTCTTC.

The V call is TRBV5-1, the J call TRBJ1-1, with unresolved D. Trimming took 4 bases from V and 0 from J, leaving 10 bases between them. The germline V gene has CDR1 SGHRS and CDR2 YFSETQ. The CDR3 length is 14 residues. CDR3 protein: CASSPDTLNTEAFF. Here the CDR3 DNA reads TGCGCCAGCAGCCCCGACACCTTGAACACTGAAGCTTTCTTT.

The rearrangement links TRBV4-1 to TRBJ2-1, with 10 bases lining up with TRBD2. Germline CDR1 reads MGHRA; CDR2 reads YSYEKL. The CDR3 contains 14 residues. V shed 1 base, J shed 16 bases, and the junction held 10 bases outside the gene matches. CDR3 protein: CASSQVGLAGVGFF. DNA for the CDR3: TGCGCCAGCAGCCAAGTAGGGCTAGCGGGAGTTGGCTTCTTC.

CDR3 sequence: CASSPDLLRGQNTGELFF. The CDR3, as DNA: TGTGCCAGCAGCCCCGACCTGTTGCGGGGTCAAAACACCGGGGAGCTGTTTTTT. The J gene is TRBJ2-2, the V gene TRBV7-9, with D possibly TRBD2 on 6 matching bases. V was cut by 5 bases and J by 2 bases, with 21 bases left in between. Per germline, CDR1 SEHNR and CDR2 FQNEAQ (reference sequence). The CDR3 contains 18 residues.

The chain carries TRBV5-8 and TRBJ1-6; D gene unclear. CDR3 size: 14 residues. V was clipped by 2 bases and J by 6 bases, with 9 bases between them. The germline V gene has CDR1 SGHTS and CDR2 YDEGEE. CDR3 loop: CASSLRRGNSPLHF. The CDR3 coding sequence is TGTGCCAGCAGCTTAAGACGGGGTAATTCACCCCTCCACTTT.

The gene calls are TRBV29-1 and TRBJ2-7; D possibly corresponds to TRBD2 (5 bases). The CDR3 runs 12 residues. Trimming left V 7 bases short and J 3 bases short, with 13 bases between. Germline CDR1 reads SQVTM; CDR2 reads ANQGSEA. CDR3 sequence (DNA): TGCAGCGCGAATAGCGTGGGCTACGAGCAGTACTTC. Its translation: CSANSVGYEQYF.

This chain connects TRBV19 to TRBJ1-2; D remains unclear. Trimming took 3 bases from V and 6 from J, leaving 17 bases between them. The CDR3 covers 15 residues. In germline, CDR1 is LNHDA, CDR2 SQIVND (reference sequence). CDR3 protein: CASSMVGILSHGYTF. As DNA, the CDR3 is TGTGCCAGTAGTATGGTCGGGATCCTGTCCCATGGCTACACCTTC.

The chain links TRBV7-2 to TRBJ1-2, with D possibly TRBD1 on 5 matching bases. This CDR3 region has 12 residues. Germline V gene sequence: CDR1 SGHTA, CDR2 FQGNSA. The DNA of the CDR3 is TGTGCATTTTCGACAGACCACTATGGCTACACCTTC. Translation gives CAFSTDHYGYTF.